Given below is one T cell receptor beta chain in context. This sample was taken from a study of T cells after somatic rescue of genetic block. Germline values: CDR1 SGHTA, CDR2 FQGTGA. CDR3 size: 17 residues. The V end was cut by 5 bases, the J end by 0 bases, with 14 bases between. TCRdb's copy holds only in-frame clones and misses some; the assay was immunoSEQ multiplex PCR. In the table there are about 6,800 clones, around 81% of which are singletons. J is TRBJ2-6 and V is TRBV7-3, with a possible D match to TRBD2 (6 bases). This clonotype originated in a boy younger than 18. Source material: peripheral blood mononuclear cells (PBMCs). The CDR3 is CASSGRGLISGANVLTF. Written as DNA, the CDR3 is TGTGCCAGCAGCGGGCGGGGACTGATCTCTGGGGCCAACGTCCTGACTTTC.